The present T cell receptor (beta chain) was sequenced within a study of blood T cell repertoires in COVID-19. About the study: Donors in the United States, Italy and Spain gave samples during acute or convalescent COVID-19. From T cells, B-cell-depleted T cells, or PBMCs came the material, which was cDNA or gDNA.

This clone has more than one count but fewer than ten. The authors' processing: Reference gene primer amplification yielded estimated nucleated cell counts. Profiled with immunoSEQ multiplex PCR; TCRdb holds only in-frame clones, not every one. V and J calls and clone size follow that table, whereas D and trimming were derived from the DNA. The sample has about 85,000 clones; 65% to 80% are singletons. The CDR3 is made up of 15 amino acids. V shed 5 bases and J shed 8 bases, with 19 bases lying between them. Germline loops: CDR1 SGHVS, CDR2 FQNEAQ. The TCR originated in a man aged 65 to 79 with acute or convalescent COVID-19. Sequenced: peripheral blood. The chain is built from TRBV7-8 and TRBJ2-1; possible D gene TRBD2, 5 bases. CDR3 nucleotides: TGTGCCAGCAGCCCACCCGAGGGCAGGACGTATGAGCAGTTCTTC. As protein: CASSPPEGRTYEQFF.